This T cell receptor (beta chain) was obtained from a study of blood T cell repertoires in COVID-19. Study in general: Sites across the United States, Italy and Spain contributed samples from acute and convalescent COVID-19. Sources were T cells, B-cell-depleted T cells, or PBMCs; the material itself was cDNA or gDNA.

Authors' methods: Amplification from reference gene primers served as the basis for estimated nucleated cell counts. Assay used: immunoSEQ multiplex PCR; TCRdb lists only in-frame clones, some missing. V and J calls and clone size are as listed in that table; D and trimming were resolved from the DNA. The sample has 20,000 to 30,000 clones; just over 85% are singletons. This clone appeared a single time. CDR3 length: 15 residues. Germline CDR1 reads SGDLS; CDR2 reads YYNGEE. The V gene end was trimmed by 4 bases and the J gene end by 8 bases; junction bases not matched to a gene: 8. This TCR was recovered from a man in his sixties or seventies with acute or convalescent COVID-19. The rearrangement joins TRBV9 to TRBJ2-1; 11 bases line up with TRBD1. The sequencing sample was made of peripheral blood. CDR3 bases: TGTGCCAGCAGCCCCCGGACAGGGGGCGCCTATGAGCAGTTCTTC. It specifies CASSPRTGGAYEQFF.